One and the same sample provided the 30 T cell receptor beta chains below, sequenced in a study of cytomegalovirus exposure and HLA in healthy donors. The PCR was carried out with 60 Vbeta primers and 13 Jbeta primers. Produced via immunoSEQ multiplex PCR; TCRdb's table is partial and in-frame only. Its table records about 150,000 clones. Sequenced sample: PBMCs. These receptors were collected from a man under 40 in good health and CMV-seronegative.

V gene TRBV6-4 combines with J gene TRBJ2-7, with 10 positions matching TRBD2. Germline V gives CDR1 MRHNA, CDR2 SNTAGT. V trimming: 6 bases; J trimming: 5 bases; junction bases outside the gene matches: 4. This CDR3 comprises 13 residues. For the CDR3, the DNA is TGTGCCAGCAGGGCTAGCGGGAGCCACGAGCAGTACTTC. It codes for CASRASGSHEQYF.

J is TRBJ2-2 and V is TRBV5-1, with D maybe TRBD2 (5 bases). The CDR3 covers 16 residues. Trimming cost V 0 bases and J 0 bases, with 9 bases left between them. Per the germline V gene, CDR1 is SGHRS and CDR2 is YFSETQ. The CDR3 spells CASSLASGANTGELFF. The CDR3 DNA is TGCGCCAGCAGCTTGGCCAGCGGAGCGAACACCGGGGAGCTGTTTTTT.

The rearrangement links TRBV19 to TRBJ2-3, with 14 bases lining up with TRBD2. Germline V gene sequence: CDR1 LNHDA, CDR2 SQIVND (reference sequence). The CDR3 loop spans 17 amino acids. The V gene end was trimmed by 5 bases and the J gene end by 6 bases; junction bases not matched to a gene: 10. DNA for the CDR3: TGTGCCAGTAGTCCCCGACTAGCGGGAGGGCAGAAGGATACGCAGTATTTT. It encodes CASSPRLAGGQKDTQYF.

This chain links TRBV2 with TRBJ1-1, with 11 nucleotides matching TRBD1. Germline V CDR1 and CDR2: SNHLY, FYNNEI. V lost 6 bases and J lost 6; bases outside the gene matches: 9. The CDR3 totals 15 residues. The CDR3 DNA reads TGTGCCAGCAGCCGAGGACAGGGGGCTAGCGCTGAAGCTTTCTTT. Translating it yields CASSRGQGASAEAFF.

This chain connects TRBV5-1 to TRBJ2-5, with 9 bases that match TRBD1. V lost 4 bases, J lost 1 base, and 8 bases stayed unmatched. The CDR3 contains 16 residues. Germline V CDR1 and CDR2: SGHRS, YFSETQ. The CDR3 DNA sequence: TGCGCCAGCAGCGCCACGGGACAGGGTGGCCAAGAGACCCAGTACTTC. Translation gives CASSATGQGGQETQYF. Complete variable domain (other parts from reference TRBV5-1 and TRBJ2-5): KAGVTQTPRYLIKTRGQQVTLSCSPISGHRSVSWYQQTPGQGLQFLFEYFSETQRNKGNFPGRFSGRQFSNSRSEMNVSTLELGDSALYLCASSATGQGGQETQYFGPGTRLLVL.

The chain combines TRBV5-1 with TRBJ2-1, with D possibly being TRBD2 (6 bases). Germline CDR1 reads SGHRS; CDR2 reads YFSETQ. V was shortened by 6 bases and J by 8 bases, with 15 bases between the two germline ends. This CDR3 has 13 residues. The CDR3 coding sequence is TGCGCCAGCACCCGGACTAATTATGATGAGCAGTTCTTC. Protein product: CASTRTNYDEQFF.

The chain uses TRBV4-3 and TRBJ2-2, with TRBD1 matching 7 bases. CDR1 and CDR2 from the germline V gene are LGHNA and YSLEER. V shed 0 bases and J 5 bases; nucleotides not matched to a gene: 15. The CDR3 covers 19 residues. The CDR3: CASSQEGSGAGGGTGELFF. The CDR3 bases are TGCGCCAGCAGCCAAGAAGGATCCGGGGCAGGGGGTGGTACCGGGGAGCTGTTTTTT.

The chain combines TRBV28 with TRBJ1-1; D gene ambiguous. From germline, CDR1 is MDHEN and CDR2 SYDVKM. The CDR3 runs 14 residues. Trimming cost V 2 bases and J 4 bases, with 11 bases left between them. CDR3 protein: CASSLAQSGTEAFF. The CDR3 bases are TGTGCCAGCAGTTTAGCTCAAAGCGGCACTGAAGCTTTCTTT.

The chain has TRBV19 and TRBJ1-1; a possible D gene is TRBD1 (5 bases). With 6 bases removed from V and 4 bases from J, the gap between germline ends came to 12 bases. From germline, CDR1 is LNHDA and CDR2 SQIVND (reference sequence). This CDR3 is built from 13 residues. For the CDR3, the DNA is TGTGCCAGTAGCCCCTTCGGGGGCACTGAAGCTTTCTTT. This encodes CASSPFGGTEAFF. The full variable domain, with the rest looked up from reference TRBV19 and TRBJ1-1, is DGGITQSPKYLFRKEGQNVTLSCEQNLNHDAMYWYRQDPGQGLRLIYYSQIVNDFQKGDIAEGYSVSREKKESFPLTVTSAQKNPTAFYLCASSPFGGTEAFFGQGTRLTVV.

V gene TRBV18 combines with J gene TRBJ2-3; no definite D call. This CDR3 has 16 amino acids. The germline V and J ends were trimmed by 1 base and 0 bases, with 11 bases remaining between them. Germline V gene data show CDR1 as KGHSH and CDR2 as LQKENI. CDR3 sequence reads: CASSPRAGSSTDTQYF. The CDR3 DNA is TGTGCCAGCTCACCACGGGCCGGATCTAGCACAGATACGCAGTATTTT.

The chain is built from TRBV5-4 and TRBJ2-3; possibly TRBD1 for D (7 bases). The germline CDR1 and CDR2 sequences are SGHNT and YYREEE (reference sequence). This CDR3 spans 13 amino acids. The V end was cut by 7 bases, the J end by 5 bases, with 14 bases between. CDR3 residues: CASGNRGGDTQYF. CDR3 sequence (DNA): TGTGCCAGCGGTAACAGGGGAGGAGATACGCAGTATTTT.

V is TRBV6-5 and J is TRBJ1-3; D is ambiguous. The germline gives CDR1 MNHEY, CDR2 SVGAGI. Trimming took 9 bases from V and 1 from J, leaving 10 bases between them. The CDR3 spans 13 residues. The CDR3 loop reads CASSSRSGNTIYF. Written as DNA, the CDR3 is TGTGCCAGTTCCTCGAGGTCTGGAAACACCATATATTTT.

The genes are TRBV6-1 and TRBJ1-1, with unresolved D. The CDR3 covers 13 residues. The germline V and J ends were trimmed by 7 bases and 5 bases, with 14 bases remaining between them. Per germline, CDR1 MNHNS and CDR2 SASEGT. CDR3 in amino acids: CASILNSRTEAFF. The CDR3 bases are TGTGCCAGCATTTTGAATTCGCGTACTGAAGCTTTCTTT.

The chain employs TRBV11-3 and TRBJ1-1, with 7 bases matching TRBD1. Germline lookup yields CDR1 SGHNT and CDR2 YENEEA. Unmatched junction bases numbered 2, after V lost 0 bases and J lost 7 bases. This CDR3 spans 13 amino acids. CDR3 protein: CASSLDTGVEAFF. DNA of the CDR3: TGTGCCAGCAGCTTAGATACAGGGGTTGAAGCTTTCTTT.

This chain joins TRBV5-1 and TRBJ2-3; TRBD2 matches 11 bases. V shed 5 bases and J 5 bases; nucleotides not matched to a gene: 7. The length of the CDR3 is 15 residues. Germline V gene sequence: CDR1 SGHRS, CDR2 YFSETQ. In DNA form, the CDR3 reads TGCGCCAGCAGTTTTAGCGGGAGGGCCGAAGATACGCAGTATTTT. Its protein product is CASSFSGRAEDTQYF.

The chain links TRBV27 to TRBJ1-3, with D possibly matching TRBD1 (5 bases). The germline V and J ends were trimmed by 2 bases and 0 bases, with 8 bases remaining between them. The germline V gene encodes CDR1 MNHEY and CDR2 SMNVEV (reference sequence). There are 15 residues in the CDR3. CDR3 nucleotide sequence: TGTGCCAGCAGTTTAGACAGAAGCTCTGGAAACACCATATATTTT. Protein sequence: CASSLDRSSGNTIYF.

The DNA for the CDR3 is TGTGCCAGCAGCCCTCTAGCGGGAGGATCCGAGCAGTACTTC. It translates to CASSPLAGGSEQYF. V and J are TRBV9 and TRBJ2-7, with 11 bases aligning to TRBD2. V lost 4 bases and J lost 6; bases outside the gene matches: 6. The CDR3 loop spans 14 amino acids. The V gene's germline CDR1 is SGDLS and CDR2 YYNGEE.

The V call is TRBV14, the J call TRBJ2-3, with D maybe TRBD2 (5 bases). CDR1 and CDR2 from the germline V gene are SGHDN and FVKESK. The CDR3 is made up of 15 amino acids. V gave up 0 bases and J gave up 8 bases, with 15 bases separating them. As DNA, the CDR3 is TGTGCCAGCAGCCAAGAGCACGGACTTGGGAGTACGCAGTATTTT. Its translation is CASSQEHGLGSTQYF.

This chain links TRBV19 with TRBJ1-1; 10 bases match TRBD1. The J segment lost 4 bases and the V segment lost 6 bases, leaving 5 bases of the junction unmatched. The CDR3 has 14 amino acids. Germline V gene data show CDR1 as LNHDA and CDR2 as SQIVND (reference sequence). The CDR3 protein is CASSPTGGGTEAFF. CDR3 in DNA: TGTGCCAGTAGCCCGACAGGGGGCGGCACTGAAGCTTTCTTT.

The rearrangement joins TRBV7-3 to TRBJ1-1; TRBD1 aligns across 8 bases. Germline CDR1 and CDR2: SGHTA and FQGTGA. The CDR3 is 12 residues long. V trimming: 5 bases; J trimming: 10 bases; junction bases outside the gene matches: 6. The CDR3 sequence is CASSPGQGRAFF. DNA for the CDR3: TGTGCCAGCAGCCCAGGACAGGGACGAGCTTTCTTT.

The chain is built from TRBV5-1 and TRBJ1-4, with a tentative D call TRBD1 (5 bases). The ends were cut back, 2 bases at V and 6 bases at J, with 8 bases in the middle. The germline V gene encodes CDR1 SGHRS and CDR2 YFSETQ. The CDR3 is made up of 13 amino acids. CDR3: CASSFFRDEKLFF. The CDR3 nucleotides are TGCGCCAGCAGCTTTTTCAGGGATGAAAAACTGTTTTTT.

V usage is TRBV2 and J usage is TRBJ2-2; 13 positions agree with TRBD2. From germline, CDR1 is SNHLY and CDR2 FYNNEI. The V and J ends lost 6 bases and 6 bases, in that order; junction bases with no gene match: 13. There are 18 residues in the CDR3. Here the CDR3 DNA reads TGTGCCAGCAGCCGTGGGACTAGCGGGACTCTTATGGCCGGGGAGCTGTTTTTT. Encoded protein: CASSRGTSGTLMAGELFF. Full variable domain (outside the CDR3, taken from reference TRBV2 and TRBJ2-2): EPEVTQTPSHQVTQMGQEVILRCVPISNHLYFYWYRQILGQKVEFLVSFYNNEISEKSEIFDDQFSVERPDGSNFTLKIRSTKLEDSAMYFCASSRGTSGTLMAGELFFGEGSRLTVL.

The rearrangement joins TRBV7-2 to TRBJ1-1; 7 bases map to TRBD1. The CDR3 contains 16 residues. Germline lookup yields CDR1 SGHTA and CDR2 FQGNSA. J was trimmed by 0 bases and V by 5 bases; bases with no gene match: 9. This chain's CDR3 is CASSASGTDMNTEAFF. The CDR3 nucleotides are TGTGCCAGCAGCGCCTCAGGGACAGACATGAACACTGAAGCTTTCTTT.

The gene calls are TRBV7-8 and TRBJ1-1; possible D gene TRBD1, 5 bases. Trimming pared 3 bases from V and 3 bases from J, leaving 14 bases between. The CDR3 has 15 amino acids. CDR1 is SGHVS, CDR2 FQNEAQ, per germline. Written as DNA, the CDR3 is TGTGCCAGCAGCTTCCATTGGGGGGATTACACTGAAGCTTTCTTT. Protein sequence: CASSFHWGDYTEAFF.

CDR3 sequence: CASSESGGPAGNTIYF. The DNA of the CDR3 is TGTGCCAGCAGTGAATCAGGGGGTCCGGCAGGAAACACCATATATTTT. The rearrangement links TRBV2 to TRBJ1-3, with 7 bases matching TRBD1. The CDR3 totals 16 residues. Germline V gene lookup returns CDR1 SNHLY and CDR2 FYNNEI. V dropped 2 bases and J dropped 4; count of bases not matched to a gene: 8.

The genes are TRBV4-3 and TRBJ1-4; a possible D gene is TRBD1 (5 bases). This CDR3 is built from 17 residues. In germline, CDR1 is LGHNA, CDR2 YSLEER. The ends were cut back, 0 bases at V and 7 bases at J, with 18 bases in the middle. The CDR3 DNA follows: TGCGCCAGCAGCCAAGACTTAGGGGCAGGGCGAGTTGAAAAACTGTTTTTT. This codes for CASSQDLGAGRVEKLFF.

This chain uses TRBV5-1 with TRBJ1-4, with TRBD1 matching 7 bases. CDR3 length equals 14 residues. The germline gives CDR1 SGHRS, CDR2 YFSETQ. The V gene end was trimmed by 3 bases and the J gene end by 8 bases; junction bases not matched to a gene: 7. CDR3 bases: TGCGCCAGCAGCTCCGGACAGGTAGAGGAAAAACTGTTTTTT. It specifies CASSSGQVEEKLFF.

The V and J genes are TRBV6-1 and TRBJ1-5; weak D call: TRBD1 (6 bases). This CDR3 spans 14 amino acids. CDR1 is MNHNS and CDR2 is SASEGT in the germline V gene. With 7 bases removed from V and 6 bases from J, the gap between germline ends came to 16 bases. The CDR3 bases are TGTGCCAGCATGATTAAGGGGGACGGTCAGCCCCAGCATTTT. Translating gives CASMIKGDGQPQHF.

The chain recombines TRBV4-1 with TRBJ2-3; a possible D gene is TRBD1 (6 bases). Trimming took off 8 bases at V and 2 bases at J, with 23 bases between the two ends. In germline, CDR1 is MGHRA, CDR2 YSYEKL. CDR3 length equals 17 residues. CDR3 nucleotides: TGCGCCAGCTCCCGGCTCGGACAGATAGGAAACACAGATACGCAGTATTTT. Translated, it gives CASSRLGQIGNTDTQYF.

CDR3 DNA sequence: TGTGCCATCAGTCCCTGGACAGACACTGAAGCTTTCTTT. Protein: CAISPWTDTEAFF. V is TRBV10-3 and J is TRBJ1-1, with D possibly being TRBD1 (6 bases). Germline CDR1 is ENHRY and CDR2 is SYGVKD. The CDR3 has 13 residues. The V end was cut by 5 bases, the J end by 3 bases, with 10 bases between.